One and the same sample provided the 11 T cell receptor beta chains below, sequenced in a study of blood T cell repertoires in COVID-19 (dated by TCRdb to 2020 to 2021). Libraries were prepared through the immunoSEQ multiplex PCR assay. Sourced from immuneACCESS, this table was stored by TCRdb with only in-frame sequences that have V and J called. A share of the clones is absent; for the studies checked, an unresolved V gene accounts for under half, and the remainder has no known explanation. Present in this sample are roughly 410,000 clones, approximately 87% of which were seen just once. Approximately 2.5% of the sample is in the top ten clones. Sequenced material: peripheral blood. The receptor source for this set is a woman aged 60-75 years with COVID-19, enrolled during active disease.

The V call is TRBV29-1, the J call TRBJ1-2; D remains ambiguous. Germline V gene sequence: CDR1 SQVTM, CDR2 ANQGSEA. V was clipped by 5 bases and J by 0 bases, with 10 bases between them. The CDR3 spans 13 residues. The CDR3 nucleotides read TGCAGCGTTCCTGATCCGGCTAACTATGGCTACACCTTC. It yields the protein CSVPDPANYGYTF.

This chain joins TRBV3-1 (or the pseudogene TRBV3-2) and TRBJ2-7, with 7 bases identical to TRBD1. CDR3 length equals 15 residues. The V gene's germline CDR1 is LGHDT and CDR2 YNNKEL (reference sequence). V shed 4 bases, J shed 2 bases, and the junction held 8 bases outside the gene matches. The CDR3 nucleotides are TGTGCCAGCAGCCGAACCGGGACAGCAGCCTACGAGCAGTACTTC. Amino acid sequence: CASSRTGTAAYEQYF.

This clone was detected a few times. V gene TRBV4-1 combines with J gene TRBJ2-7; 7 bases match TRBD2. Germline-derived CDR1 and CDR2 are MGHRA and YSYEKL. V shed 0 bases, J shed 6 bases, and the junction held 8 bases outside the gene matches. The CDR3 is 15 residues long. This chain's CDR3 is CASSQDRTSGGEQYF. CDR3 bases: TGCGCCAGCAGCCAAGATCGAACCTCGGGGGGCGAGCAGTACTTC.

In its sample, this clone was seen once. The chain employs TRBV7-2 and TRBJ2-7; 7 bases match TRBD2. The V segment lost 1 base and the J segment 0 bases; nucleotides outside the gene matches: 6. This CDR3 region has 16 residues. Germline V gives CDR1 SGHTA, CDR2 FQGNSA. The CDR3 here is CASSLGWGGVSYEQYF. The CDR3 DNA reads as TGTGCCAGCAGCTTAGGCTGGGGGGGTGTCTCCTACGAGCAGTACTTC.

The rearrangement links TRBV7-2 to TRBJ2-1; 7 bases line up with TRBD2. The CDR3 consists of 14 residues. From germline, CDR1 is SGHTA and CDR2 FQGNSA. V lost 3 bases, J lost 8 bases, and 7 bases stayed unmatched. The CDR3 here is CASSFGLGSDEQFF. CDR3 bases: TGTGCCAGCAGCTTCGGACTAGGGTCGGATGAGCAGTTCTTC. Full variable domain (outside the CDR3, taken from reference TRBV7-2 and TRBJ2-1): GAGVSQSPSNKVTEKGKDVELRCDPISGHTALYWYRQSLGQGLEFLIYFQGNSAPDKSGLPSDRFSAERTGGSVSTLTIQRTQQEDSAVYLCASSFGLGSDEQFFGPGTRLTVL.

This chain connects TRBV7-3 to TRBJ1-3; D unresolved. CDR3 length: 16 amino acids. The germline gives CDR1 SGHTA, CDR2 FQGTGA. The V end lost 4 bases, the J end lost 1 base, and 14 bases lay between the germline ends. CDR3 coding DNA: TGTGCCAGCAGCTCGGGGTTCGCTGGTTCTGGAAACACCATATATTTT. The encoded protein is CASSSGFAGSGNTIYF.

The V call is TRBV7-9, the J call TRBJ1-5; TRBD1 is a possible D gene (5 bases). Germline CDR1 and CDR2: SEHNR and FQNEAQ (reference sequence). V was trimmed by 2 bases and J by 3 bases, leaving 8 bases between them. CDR3 length: 14 residues. The CDR3 loop reads CASSLQGFNQPQHF. The DNA for the CDR3 is TGTGCCAGCAGCTTACAGGGTTTCAATCAGCCCCAGCATTTT.

The V call is TRBV3-1 (or the pseudogene TRBV3-2), the J call TRBJ2-7; D not resolved. The CDR3 extends over 13 amino acids. Germline V lookup: CDR1 LGHDT, CDR2 YNNKEL (reference sequence). V lost 1 base, J lost 3 bases, and 7 bases lay in between. For the CDR3, the DNA is TGTGCCAGCAGCCAAGGTGCGTACTACGAGCAGTACTTC. Translated: CASSQGAYYEQYF.

V gene TRBV24-1 combines with J gene TRBJ1-1; no reliable D call. Germline V gene data show CDR1 as KGHDR and CDR2 as SFDVKD. The CDR3 loop spans 12 amino acids. Trimming removed 4 bases at V and 2 bases at J, with 4 bases between. Here the CDR3 reads CATSDRNTEAFF. The CDR3 DNA reads TGTGCCACCAGTGACCGTAACACTGAAGCTTTCTTT.

V usage is TRBV7-2 and J usage is TRBJ1-4; 7 positions match TRBD1. The CDR3 covers 17 residues. Germline CDR1 SGHTA, CDR2 FQGNSA. V lost 0 bases, J lost 3 bases, and 7 bases stayed unmatched. The CDR3 region is CASSLAGNRGPNEKLFF. The CDR3, as DNA: TGTGCCAGCAGCTTAGCGGGGAACAGGGGCCCTAATGAAAAACTGTTTTTT.

V and J are TRBV30 and TRBJ2-2, with D perhaps given as TRBD1 or TRBD2 (6 bases each). CDR3 length: 11 amino acids. From germline, CDR1 is GTSNPN and CDR2 SVGIG (reference sequence). The CDR3 protein is CAWGASGELFF. CDR3 bases: TGTGCTTGGGGGGCTTCCGGGGAGCTGTTTTTT.